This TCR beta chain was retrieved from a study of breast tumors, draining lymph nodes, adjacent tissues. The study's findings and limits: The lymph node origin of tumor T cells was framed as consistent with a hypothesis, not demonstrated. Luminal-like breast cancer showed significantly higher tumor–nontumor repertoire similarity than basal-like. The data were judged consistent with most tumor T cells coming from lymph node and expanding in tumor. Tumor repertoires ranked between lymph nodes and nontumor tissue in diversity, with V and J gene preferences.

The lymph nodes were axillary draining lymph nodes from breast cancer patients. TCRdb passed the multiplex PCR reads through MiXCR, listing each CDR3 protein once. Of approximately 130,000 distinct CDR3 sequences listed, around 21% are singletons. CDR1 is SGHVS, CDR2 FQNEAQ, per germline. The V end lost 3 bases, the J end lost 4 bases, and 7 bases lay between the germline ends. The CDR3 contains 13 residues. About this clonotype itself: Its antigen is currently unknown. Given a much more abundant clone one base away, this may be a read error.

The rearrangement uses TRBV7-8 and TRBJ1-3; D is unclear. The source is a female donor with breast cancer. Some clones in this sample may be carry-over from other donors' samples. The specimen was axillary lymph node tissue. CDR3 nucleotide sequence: TGTGCCAGCAGCTTCCCCGAGGGAAACACCATATATTTT. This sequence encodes CASSFPEGNTIYF.